These 15 T cell receptor beta chains originate from one sample sequenced in a study of T cells in Graves' hyperthyroidism and ophthalmopathy. RNA transcripts served as the template for amplifying TCR beta CDR3 regions. HTBI primers drove first-round RT-PCR of the TCR CDR3. In TCRdb, the multiplex PCR reads were re-called with MiXCR into one record per CDR3 protein. Among around 700,000 distinct CDR3 sequences listed, roughly a sixth were seen once. The specimen was blood. All receptors derive from a woman aged 45 to 65 with Graves' hyperthyroidism that later progressed to Graves' ophthalmopathy.

This clonotype occurred a few times. V usage is TRBV11-2 and J usage is TRBJ2-1, with 10 bases that match TRBD2. Germline V gene lookup returns CDR1 SGHAT and CDR2 FQNNGV. The length of the CDR3 is 19 residues. J gave up 0 bases and V 0 bases, and 8 bases lay outside the gene matches. Here the CDR3 DNA reads TGTGCCAGCAGCTTAGATGAGCGGGGGGGATTAAGCTCCTACAATGAGCAGTTCTTC. Translated: CASSLDERGGLSSYNEQFF.

The table lists this clonotype with many counts. The rearrangement joins TRBV20-1 to TRBJ2-1; D gene uncertain. Germline V CDR1 and CDR2: DFQATT, SNEGSKA (reference sequence). Trimming took off 5 bases at V and 4 bases at J, with 6 bases between the two ends. The CDR3 covers 11 residues. DNA of the CDR3: TGCAGTGCTCTAGGTTACAATGAGCAGTTCTTC. It is translated as CSALGYNEQFF.

A remark on this clonotype: Sequence at one end of the junction differs from germline and may be a read error. The chain is built from TRBV10-3 and TRBJ2-5, with D hard to call. From germline, CDR1 is ENHRY and CDR2 SYGVKD. CDR3 length: 14 amino acids. The CDR3 region has the DNA TGTGCCGTCAGTGAGAGGCAGGTCGAAGAGACCCAGTACTTC. Translated, it gives CAVSERQVEETQYF.

This clonotype was seen at least ten times. The chain employs TRBV27 and TRBJ1-1, with no clear D. This CDR3 has 14 amino acids. Germline V gene data show CDR1 as MNHEY and CDR2 as SMNVEV (reference sequence). The germline V and J ends were trimmed by 4 bases and 1 base, with 10 bases remaining between them. In nucleotides, the CDR3 is TGTGCCAGCAGTTCAATACTCCAGAACACTGAAGCTTTCTTT. Translated: CASSSILQNTEAFF.

The V gene is TRBV20-1, the J gene TRBJ2-1; D remains unclear. Germline V CDR1 and CDR2: DFQATT, SNEGSKA (reference sequence). The CDR3 contains 15 residues. Between the trimmed V and J ends, which lost 0 bases and 0 bases, there was a span of 9 bases. The CDR3 nucleotides are TGCAGTGCTAGAGACTTGGGTAGCTCCTACAATGAGCAGTTCTTC. Translation: CSARDLGSSYNEQFF.

This chain links TRBV7-9 with TRBJ2-7, with D maybe TRBD2 (6 bases). Trimming took 5 bases from V and 4 from J, leaving 12 bases between them. CDR1 is SEHNR and CDR2 is FQNEAQ in the germline V gene (reference sequence). This CDR3 spans 13 amino acids. CDR3 residues: CASSRGAFYEQYF. As DNA, the CDR3 is TGTGCCAGCAGCCGCGGGGCTTTTTACGAGCAGTACTTC. The variable domain in full, with the rest retrieved from reference TRBV7-9 and TRBJ2-7, is DTGVSQNPRHKITKRGQNVTFRCDPISEHNRLYWYRQTLGQGPEFLTYFQNEAQLEKSRLLSDRFSAERPKGSFSTLEIQRTEQGDSAMYLCASSRGAFYEQYFGPGTRLTVT.

The table lists this clonotype with many counts. The chain links TRBV3-1 to TRBJ1-5; D gene unclear. Germline assignment: CDR1 LGHDT and CDR2 YNNKEL (reference sequence). The ends were cut back, 1 base at V and 1 base at J, with 8 bases in the middle. This CDR3 region has 15 residues. CDR3 in amino acids: CASSQGPDSNQPQHF. CDR3 in DNA: TGTGCCAGCAGCCAAGGGCCAGACAGCAATCAGCCCCAGCATTTT.

The chain recombines TRBV7-2 with TRBJ2-5; 8 bases are shared with TRBD1. The CDR3 loop spans 14 amino acids. The germline V gene has CDR1 SGHTA and CDR2 FQGNSA. The V segment lost 5 bases and the J segment 7 bases; nucleotides outside the gene matches: 9. The DNA for the CDR3 is TGTGCCAGCAGCCCCTGGACAGGGTCGGGGACCCAGTACTTC. This sequence encodes CASSPWTGSGTQYF.

There are many counts of this clonotype. The chain joins TRBV9 to TRBJ2-7; 8 bases align to TRBD1. With V trimmed by 2 bases and J by 5 bases, 12 bases remained unmatched. The CDR3 is 16 amino acids. Germline CDR1 SGDLS, CDR2 YYNGEE. CDR3 DNA sequence: TGTGCCAGCAGCGTGGGGGTTGGCGGGACAGGAGACGAGCAGTACTTC. Its protein product is CASSVGVGGTGDEQYF.

The chain combines TRBV7-2 with TRBJ1-5; D is ambiguous. V lost 5 bases to trimming and J lost 0 bases, with 11 bases between them. Germline V gene sequence: CDR1 SGHTA, CDR2 FQGNSA. CDR3 length equals 15 residues. The CDR3 nucleotides read TGTGCCAGCAGCACCGATCCTCATAGCAATCAGCCCCAGCATTTT. Residues: CASSTDPHSNQPQHF.

This clonotype has a handful of counts. The V gene is TRBV20-1, the J gene TRBJ1-6, with D unclear. The CDR3 totals 13 residues. CDR1 and CDR2 (germline): DFQATT, SNEGSKA (reference sequence). V lost 3 bases and J 3 bases, leaving 6 bases between the germline ends. Here the CDR3 DNA reads TGCAGTGCTAGGGGCAGCTATAATTCACCCCTCCACTTT. It specifies CSARGSYNSPLHF.

This clonotype was seen repeatedly, ten times or more. The gene calls are TRBV2 and TRBJ2-2; weak D call: TRBD2 (6 bases). From germline, CDR1 is SNHLY and CDR2 FYNNEI. The CDR3 runs to 14 residues. V was trimmed by 8 bases and J by 6 bases, leaving 16 bases between them. The CDR3 DNA sequence: TGTGCCAGCGTACGGGACTCCCCTCCCGGGGAGCTGTTTTTT. Amino acids: CASVRDSPPGELFF.

The sample holds a few counts of this clonotype. The genes are TRBV12-5 and TRBJ2-3, with D maybe TRBD2 (7 bases). This CDR3 comprises 20 residues. CDR1 is LGHNT and CDR2 is FRNRAP in the germline V gene. With 1 base removed from V and 6 bases from J, the gap between germline ends came to 29 bases. The CDR3 loop reads CASGLGVGGGRVLYRDTQYF. CDR3 in DNA: TGTGCTAGTGGTTTGGGCGTGGGGGGGGGGCGAGTCTTATATCGGGATACGCAGTATTTT.

This clonotype was seen ten or more times. This chain uses TRBV27 with TRBJ1-2, with 8 bases fitting TRBD1. CDR1 is MNHEY, CDR2 SMNVEV, per germline (reference sequence). Trimming took 7 bases from V and 3 from J; bases not matched to a gene: 13. This CDR3 is 16 amino acids long. CDR3 DNA sequence: TGTGCCAGCACCCCCAGGGGGACAGGCGGATACTATGGCTACACCTTC. Translating it yields CASTPRGTGGYYGYTF.

This clonotype was seen many times. The V and J genes are TRBV11-2 and TRBJ2-2; weak D call: TRBD2 (6 bases). The CDR3 sequence is 16 residues long. Germline CDR1 and CDR2: SGHAT and FQNNGV. Trimming cost V 3 bases and J 4 bases, with 15 bases left between them. CDR3 DNA sequence: TGTGCCAGCAGCTTTCTGCGGGGACCTCGCACCGGGGAGCTGTTTTTT. It specifies CASSFLRGPRTGELFF.